A single sample is the source of the 21 T cell receptor beta chains below, sequenced in a study of T cell repertoires in cytomegalovirus infection. These receptors have no known antigen. One entry per CDR3 protein results from TCRdb running MiXCR on the reads. The sample carries a few hundred thousand distinct CDR3 sequences, nearly 35% recorded once. The input for sequencing was cultured PBMCs, taken from culture after CMV antigen stimulation. The receptors come from a human donor in good health (CMV status not recorded). Some clones in this sample may be carry-over from other donors' samples.

There are a few counts of this clonotype. The chain uses TRBV10-3 and TRBJ2-7; D is possibly TRBD2 (6 bases). The CDR3 covers 14 residues. V lost 10 bases and J lost 6, with 22 bases in between. Germline CDR1 and CDR2: ENHRY and SYGVKD. CDR3 sequence reads: CASRPDLSGAEQYV. In DNA form, the CDR3 reads TGTGCCAGTCGACCTGACCTTTCGGGAGCCGAGCAGTACGTC.

V gene TRBV2 combines with J gene TRBJ2-5; D unclear. The CDR3 is made up of 14 amino acids. CDR1 is SNHLY and CDR2 is FYNNEI in the germline V gene. V lost 4 bases, J lost 6 bases, and 15 bases lay in between. This chain's CDR3 is CASSAGVGQQTQYF. CDR3 nucleotides: TGTGCCAGCAGTGCAGGCGTTGGGCAGCAGACCCAGTACTTC.

The sample holds a few counts of this clonotype. The chain carries TRBV10-3 and TRBJ2-1, with D possibly being TRBD1 (6 bases). Trimming shortened V by 4 bases and J by 6 bases, and 13 bases separated the two germline ends. The V gene's germline CDR1 is ENHRY and CDR2 SYGVKD. The CDR3 covers 14 residues. The CDR3 DNA is TGTGCCATCAGTGGCCAGGGGCAGCCCAATGAGCAGTTCTTC. Translation: CAISGQGQPNEQFF.

This sequence joins TRBV5-5 and TRBJ1-3; D is ambiguous. Germline V gives CDR1 SGHKS, CDR2 YYEKEE (reference sequence). Trimming shortened V by 0 bases and J by 0 bases, and 10 bases separated the two germline ends. The CDR3 loop spans 16 amino acids. The CDR3 loop reads CASSLDISLSGNTIYF. DNA of the CDR3: TGTGCCAGCAGCTTGGACATCTCGCTCTCTGGAAACACCATATATTTT.

This clonotype has a handful of counts. The V and J genes are TRBV7-3 and TRBJ2-3; either TRBD1 or TRBD2 may supply D (5 bases each). V gave up 1 base and J gave up 1 base, with 15 bases separating them. Germline V gene data show CDR1 as SGHTA and CDR2 as FQGTGA. The CDR3 sequence is 17 residues long. Here the CDR3 reads CASSLIGARTGTDTQYF. CDR3 in DNA: TGTGCCAGCAGCTTAATCGGGGCCAGGACTGGCACAGATACGCAGTATTTT.

The rearrangement uses TRBV7-2 and TRBJ2-1, with TRBD2 identical over 9 bases. Germline V gene sequence: CDR1 SGHTA, CDR2 FQGNSA. The CDR3 contains 14 residues. The ends lost 5 bases at V and 12 bases at J; junction bases unmatched: 11. The CDR3: CASSPGLAGGRQFF. The CDR3 DNA reads as TGTGCCAGCAGCCCCGGGTTGGCGGGAGGGCGGCAGTTCTTC.

This clonotype was seen only a few times. The chain uses TRBV7-9 and TRBJ2-2, with D possibly matching TRBD2 (6 bases). The length of the CDR3 is 15 residues. V dropped 2 bases and J dropped 4 bases, with 11 bases sitting between them. Germline CDR1 reads SEHNR; CDR2 reads FQNEAQ (reference sequence). DNA for the CDR3: TGTGCCAGCAGCTTAATTGGAGGGATCACCGGGGAGCTGTTTTTT. Translated: CASSLIGGITGELFF.

J is TRBJ1-4 and V is TRBV6-6; D is unresolved. The CDR3 is 13 residues long. Germline CDR1 and CDR2: MNHNY and SVGAGI (reference sequence). The V end was cut by 0 bases, the J end by 12 bases, with 11 bases between. CDR3 amino acids: CASSYSRGMELFF. In nucleotides, the CDR3 is TGTGCCAGCAGTTACTCGCGGGGTATGGAACTGTTTTTT.

This chain uses TRBV20-1 with TRBJ1-1; unclear D gene. The V gene lost 4 bases and the J gene lost 1 base, with 10 bases spanning the gap. This CDR3 spans 13 amino acids. The V gene's germline CDR1 is DFQATT and CDR2 SNEGSKA (reference sequence). CDR3 residues: CSAKAGKNTEAFF. Written as DNA, the CDR3 is TGCAGTGCTAAGGCCGGAAAGAACACTGAAGCTTTCTTT.

The CDR3 nucleotides read TGTGCTAGTGGTTTGGTAGGACCCTGGGAGCAGTTCTTC. Translated, it gives CASGLVGPWEQFF. This chain links TRBV12-5 with TRBJ2-1; D call uncertain. Germline V gives CDR1 LGHNT, CDR2 FRNRAP. Trimming pared 0 bases from V and 10 bases from J, leaving 10 bases between. The length of the CDR3 is 13 residues.

Here the CDR3 reads CASSSWTSFTDTQYF. Here the CDR3 DNA reads TGTGCCAGCAGTTCGTGGACTAGTTTCACAGATACGCAGTATTTT. The chain links TRBV6-2 or TRBV6-3 to TRBJ2-3; 7 nucleotides match TRBD2. The CDR3 covers 15 residues. Germline V gene data show CDR1 as MNHEY and CDR2 as SVGEGT. With V trimmed by 4 bases and J by 2 bases, 6 bases remained unmatched.

This clonotype was seen only a few times. This rearrangement joins TRBV7-2 to TRBJ1-2, with D uncertain. The V and J ends lost 5 bases and 9 bases respectively, with 13 bases between them. CDR1 SGHTA and CDR2 FQGNSA come from the germline V gene. CDR3 length: 12 residues. CDR3: CASSRTAVRYTF. CDR3 nucleotides: TGTGCCAGCAGCAGGACCGCAGTGCGCTACACCTTC.

The V call is TRBV28, the J call TRBJ2-5; a weak D match, TRBD2 (6 bases). In germline, CDR1 is MDHEN, CDR2 SYDVKM. V lost 5 bases, J lost 3 bases, and 16 bases lay in between. CDR3 length equals 15 residues. The CDR3 DNA reads as TGTGCCAGCAGTACTGCGGGAAACGTAAAAGAGACCCAGTACTTC. It codes for CASSTAGNVKETQYF.

In its sample, this clonotype ranks as medium-sized. This chain connects TRBV7-6 to TRBJ2-1; D is ambiguous. The CDR3 runs 19 residues. Germline V gene data show CDR1 as SGHVS and CDR2 as FNYEAQ. Trimming took 2 bases from V and 1 from J, leaving 21 bases between them. The CDR3 region has the DNA TGTGCCAGCAGCTTAAAGCCGCGCTTCGAGGCTATATCCTACAATGAGCAGTTCTTC. Translating gives CASSLKPRFEAISYNEQFF.

The CDR3 nucleotides read TGTGCCAGCAGTGAAGGGGCATTGAGCTCCTACGAGCAGTACGTC. Translated: CASSEGALSSYEQYV. The rearrangement uses TRBV6-1 and TRBJ2-7; D uncertain. The CDR3 loop spans 15 amino acids. V shed 1 base and J shed 0 bases, with 10 bases lying between them. Germline lookup yields CDR1 MNHNS and CDR2 SASEGT.

J is TRBJ1-1 and V is TRBV10-3, with D perhaps matching TRBD1 (6 bases). This CDR3 is built from 13 residues. The germline CDR1 and CDR2 sequences are ENHRY and SYGVKD. V lost 10 bases to trimming and J lost 0 bases, with 12 bases between them. This chain's CDR3 is CATTTGMNTEAFF. CDR3 in DNA: TGTGCCACCACAACAGGGATGAACACTGAAGCTTTCTTT.

The chain carries TRBV6-1 and TRBJ2-7, with D unclear. CDR3 length: 15 residues. Per the germline V gene, CDR1 is MNHNS and CDR2 is SASEGT. V was trimmed by 3 bases and J by 7 bases, leaving 19 bases between them. The CDR3: CASSEWPSASWEQYF. CDR3 DNA sequence: TGTGCCAGCAGTGAGTGGCCTTCAGCGTCGTGGGAGCAGTACTTC.

The V gene is TRBV19, the J gene TRBJ2-1, with D perhaps TRBD2 (6 bases). Trimming shortened V by 0 bases and J by 5 bases, and 14 bases separated the two germline ends. CDR3 length: 16 residues. Germline CDR1 and CDR2: LNHDA and SQIVND (reference sequence). The CDR3: CASSIDSGARNNEQFF. Written as DNA, the CDR3 is TGTGCCAGTAGTATAGATTCGGGAGCTAGAAACAATGAGCAGTTCTTC.

The V call is TRBV10-3, the J call TRBJ2-1; TRBD2 matches at 7 bases. The CDR3 has 14 amino acids. With 6 bases clipped from V and 4 bases from J, the junction kept 6 bases outside the gene matches. From germline, CDR1 is ENHRY and CDR2 SYGVKD. The CDR3 DNA reads TGTGCCATCAGCACCTTCGGGGGGTACAATGAGCAGTTCTTC. Protein: CAISTFGGYNEQFF.

The chain links TRBV28 to TRBJ2-7, with D perhaps matching TRBD2 (5 bases). V dropped 6 bases and J dropped 2 bases, with 20 bases sitting between them. Per the germline V gene, CDR1 is MDHEN and CDR2 is SYDVKM. The CDR3 length is 16 residues. CDR3 DNA sequence: TGTGCCAGCAGACCCCGATGGGTAGCGACTGCCTACGAGCAGTACTTC. Translated: CASRPRWVATAYEQYF.

The gene calls are TRBV14 and TRBJ1-2, with TRBD1 as a possible D gene (6 bases). V lost 2 bases and J lost 3, with 10 bases in between. Germline CDR1 SGHDN, CDR2 FVKESK. This CDR3 has 14 amino acids. In nucleotides, the CDR3 is TGTGCCAGCAGCCAAAATCAGGGGTACTATGGCTACACCTTC. Translating gives CASSQNQGYYGYTF.